Below are 19 T cell receptor beta chains sequenced from a single sample in a study of cytomegalovirus exposure and HLA in healthy donors. 13 Jbeta primers and 60 Vbeta primers were used for the PCR. Repertoires were generated with immunoSEQ multiplex PCR, while TCRdb's copy carries only in-frame clones and drops some. The sample holds under 150,000 clones; around 72% are singletons and the top ten take 2% to 2.5%. Material: PBMCs. The receptors come from a middle-aged man in good health and CMV-seronegative.

This clone came up once. This chain uses TRBV20-1 with TRBJ1-4; D gene unclear. The germline V gene has CDR1 DFQATT and CDR2 SNEGSKA (reference sequence). The CDR3 has 11 residues. Trimming took 7 bases from V and 1 from J, leaving 4 bases between them. The CDR3 sequence: CSGGTNEKLFF. CDR3 sequence (DNA): TGCAGTGGCGGAACTAATGAAAAACTGTTTTTT.

The chain is built from TRBV7-6 and TRBJ2-7; 9 bases fit TRBD1. Trimming at V came to 1 base and at J to 6 bases, leaving 4 bases not matched to a gene. From germline, CDR1 is SGHVS and CDR2 FNYEAQ. This CDR3 is built from 14 residues. The chain's CDR3 is CASSLGTGGSEQYF. CDR3 in DNA: TGTGCCAGCAGCTTAGGCACAGGGGGCTCCGAGCAGTACTTC. The full variable domain, its missing parts supplied by reference TRBV7-6 and TRBJ2-7, is GAGVSQSPRYKVTKRGQDVALRCDPISGHVSLYWYRQALGQGPEFLTYFNYEAQQDKSGLPNDRFSAERPEGSISTLTIQRTEQRDSAMYRCASSLGTGGSEQYFGPGTRLTVT.

This clone has just a few counts. This CDR3 is CASSPDLGQGGTGELFF. In DNA form, the CDR3 reads TGTGCCAGCAGCCCGGATTTGGGACAGGGGGGCACCGGGGAGCTGTTTTTT. V gene TRBV7-3 combines with J gene TRBJ2-2; 11 bases align to TRBD1. The CDR3 is 17 residues long. The V gene end was trimmed by 5 bases and the J gene end by 4 bases; junction bases not matched to a gene: 9. Germline CDR1 is SGHTA and CDR2 is FQGTGA.

The chain recombines TRBV30 with TRBJ1-4; D unresolved. Germline V CDR1 and CDR2: GTSNPN, SVGIG (reference sequence). The length of the CDR3 is 14 residues. V dropped 2 bases and J dropped 1 base, with 8 bases sitting between them. Written as DNA, the CDR3 is TGTGCCTGGAGTAAAGGAGGAACTAATGAAAAACTGTTTTTT. It codes for CAWSKGGTNEKLFF. Based on the CDR3 plus reference TRBV30 and TRBJ1-4, the full variable domain is SQTIHQWPATLVQPVGSPLSLECTVEGTSNPNLYWYRQAAGRGLQLLFYSVGIGQISSEVPQNLSASRPQDRQFILSSKKLLLSDSGFYLCAWSKGGTNEKLFFGSGTQLSVL.

The chain combines TRBV28 with TRBJ2-7; D perhaps matches TRBD1 (6 bases). Germline V CDR1 and CDR2: MDHEN, SYDVKM. V was trimmed by 5 bases and J by 4 bases, leaving 12 bases between them. The CDR3 sequence is 13 residues long. The chain's CDR3 is CASSPTGRYEQYF. DNA for the CDR3: TGTGCCAGCAGTCCGACAGGAAGGTACGAGCAGTACTTC.

The rearrangement joins TRBV4-1 to TRBJ1-5, with TRBD1 identical over 7 bases. The CDR3 is 15 amino acids. Per germline, CDR1 MGHRA and CDR2 YSYEKL. J was trimmed by 3 bases and V by 2 bases; bases with no gene match: 4. CDR3 loop: CASSQLTGYNQPQHF. CDR3 coding DNA: TGCGCCAGCAGCCAACTGACAGGGTACAATCAGCCCCAGCATTTT.

Notes on this clone: An end of the junction differs from the germline gene, which may be a read error. This chain uses TRBV4-3 with TRBJ1-2, with 7 bases identical to TRBD1. CDR3 length equals 15 residues. The V gene's germline CDR1 is LGHNA and CDR2 YSLEER. The CDR3 nucleotides are TGCGCCAGCAGCCAAGGCGCAGGGGGATTATATGGCTACCCCTTC. This sequence encodes CASSQGAGGLYGYPF.

The chain has TRBV19 and TRBJ1-5; no reliable D call. The CDR3 totals 15 residues. The V end was cut by 1 base, the J end by 7 bases, with 14 bases between. Germline V gives CDR1 LNHDA, CDR2 SQIVND (reference sequence). CDR3 loop: CASSIGAVGGQPQHF. The CDR3 coding sequence is TGTGCCAGTAGTATAGGGGCAGTGGGCGGGCAGCCCCAGCATTTT.

The chain links TRBV19 to TRBJ2-7; the D gene is possibly TRBD2 (5 bases). V was clipped by 6 bases and J by 7 bases, with 13 bases between them. CDR1 LNHDA and CDR2 SQIVND come from the germline V gene (reference sequence). The CDR3 sequence is 12 residues long. The CDR3 sequence: CASRRGSGEQYF. CDR3 sequence (DNA): TGTGCCAGTAGGCGCGGGTCGGGTGAGCAGTACTTC. Full variable domain (outside the CDR3, taken from reference TRBV19 and TRBJ2-7): DGGITQSPKYLFRKEGQNVTLSCEQNLNHDAMYWYRQDPGQGLRLIYYSQIVNDFQKGDIAEGYSVSREKKESFPLTVTSAQKNPTAFYLCASRRGSGEQYFGPGTRLTVT.

This clone was observed a handful of times. The V gene is TRBV2, the J gene TRBJ1-6; 7 nucleotides align to TRBD1. The trim removed 5 bases at V and 7 bases at J, leaving 11 bases unmatched. Germline-derived CDR1 and CDR2 are SNHLY and FYNNEI. This CDR3 is built from 16 residues. The CDR3 DNA follows: TGTGCCAGCAGTAGAACAGGGGTTTTGGAAAATTCACCCCTCCACTTT. Protein product: CASSRTGVLENSPLHF. The entire variable domain, with the rest obtained from reference TRBV2 and TRBJ1-6, is as follows: EPEVTQTPSHQVTQMGQEVILRCVPISNHLYFYWYRQILGQKVEFLVSFYNNEISEKSEIFDDQFSVERPDGSNFTLKIRSTKLEDSAMYFCASSRTGVLENSPLHFGNGTRLTVT.

The chain recombines TRBV7-6 with TRBJ2-7, with D perhaps matching TRBD1 (6 bases). V was clipped by 2 bases and J by 0 bases, with 14 bases between them. The CDR3 contains 16 residues. Germline V gives CDR1 SGHVS, CDR2 FNYEAQ. The CDR3 DNA follows: TGTGCCAGCAGCTTAAGAGACGGCAGGGGCTCCTACGAGCAGTACTTC. Encoded protein: CASSLRDGRGSYEQYF.

CDR3 nucleotides: TGTGCCACGGGGGACAGACAAGAGACCCAGTACTTC. This codes for CATGDRQETQYF. The genes are TRBV6-5 and TRBJ2-5; a weak D match, TRBD1 (7 bases). Trimming took 10 bases from V and 2 from J, leaving 11 bases between them. The CDR3 consists of 12 residues. The germline CDR1 and CDR2 sequences are MNHEY and SVGAGI.

The chain recombines TRBV9 with TRBJ2-3, with TRBD1 identical over 9 bases. This CDR3 contains 15 residues. V lost 0 bases and J lost 5; bases outside the gene matches: 4. Germline-derived CDR1 and CDR2 are SGDLS and YYNGEE. The chain's CDR3 is CASSVGGTGLDTQYF. The CDR3 nucleotides read TGTGCCAGCAGCGTAGGCGGGACAGGGTTAGATACGCAGTATTTT.

The genes are TRBV2 and TRBJ1-6, with no clear D. Germline CDR1 SNHLY, CDR2 FYNNEI. V was cut by 6 bases and J by 4 bases, with 4 bases left in between. The length of the CDR3 is 12 residues. The CDR3 region is CASSGYNSPLHF. The DNA of the CDR3 is TGTGCCAGCAGCGGGTATAATTCACCCCTCCACTTT.

The chain links TRBV5-1 to TRBJ2-2; D might be TRBD1 (6 bases). V lost 1 base and J lost 3, with 7 bases in between. Germline V gives CDR1 SGHRS, CDR2 YFSETQ. The CDR3 length is 14 residues. CDR3 DNA: TGCGCCAGCAGCTTGCACAGGGACACCGGGGAGCTGTTTTTT. This encodes CASSLHRDTGELFF.

The chain links TRBV14 to TRBJ1-1; 7 positions agree with TRBD1. The V segment lost 4 bases and the J segment 4 bases; nucleotides outside the gene matches: 6. The CDR3 consists of 14 residues. CDR1 and CDR2 (germline): SGHDN, FVKESK. The CDR3 is CASSPRGGGTEAFF. Here the CDR3 DNA reads TGTGCCAGCAGCCCGAGAGGGGGCGGCACTGAAGCTTTCTTT.

The genes are TRBV30 and TRBJ2-7; D is perhaps TRBD2 (6 bases). The germline CDR1 and CDR2 sequences are GTSNPN and SVGIG (reference sequence). The CDR3 is made up of 14 amino acids. V was cut by 0 bases and J by 0 bases, with 9 bases left in between. The CDR3 region has the DNA TGTGCCTGGAGTGTCGGGGGAAGCTCCTACGAGCAGTACTTC. Its protein is CAWSVGGSSYEQYF.

The chain recombines TRBV9 with TRBJ2-1; 9 nucleotides match TRBD2. Trimming removed 4 bases from V and 13 bases from J; junction bases left unmatched: 9. CDR3 size: 13 residues. Germline V gives CDR1 SGDLS, CDR2 YYNGEE. As DNA, the CDR3 is TGTGCCAGCAGCATAGCGGGAGTCCCCCATCAGTTCTTC. Protein product: CASSIAGVPHQFF.

V is TRBV19 and J is TRBJ1-2, with D possibly matching TRBD1 (6 bases). V was clipped by 0 bases and J by 5 bases, with 19 bases between them. The length of the CDR3 is 17 residues. Germline V lookup: CDR1 LNHDA, CDR2 SQIVND (reference sequence). The chain's CDR3 is CASSIDRPAGARYGYTF. DNA of the CDR3: TGTGCCAGTAGTATAGATCGTCCGGCAGGGGCTAGGTATGGCTACACCTTC.